This T cell receptor (beta chain) was obtained from a study of cytomegalovirus exposure and HLA in healthy donors. Study-wide results and caveats: Earlier analysis yielded a pattern in which most TCR beta V segments were productive about 87% or about 30% of the time.

The PCR made use of 60 Vbeta and 13 Jbeta primers. In the original analysis: Later, roughly 80 million unique TCR beta chains were counted in an analysis, and approximately 9.9 million of them were shared. TCRdb's copy holds only in-frame clones and misses some; the assay was immunoSEQ multiplex PCR. That table gives V, J and clone size, and the DNA gave D and trimming. This sample has about 200,000 clones; approximately 78% occur once, and the top ten carry less than 3%. Notes on this clone: Its antigen is unidentified.

The CDR3 runs to 14 residues. Unmatched junction bases numbered 6, after V lost 4 bases and J lost 4 bases. Per the germline V gene, CDR1 is KGHSH and CDR2 is LQKENI. The genes are TRBV18 and TRBJ2-7; 8 positions match TRBD2. Sequenced input: PBMCs. This receptor was obtained from a woman aged 40 to 50 in good health and CMV-seronegative. The CDR3 DNA is TGTGCCAGCTCACTCGGACTAGCAGGATACGAGCAGTACTTC. This translates into CASSLGLAGYEQYF.